One and the same sample provided the 27 T cell receptor beta chains below, sequenced in a study of cytomegalovirus exposure and HLA in healthy donors. The PCR employed 60 Vbeta primers together with 13 Jbeta primers. The method was immunoSEQ multiplex PCR; TCRdb's version includes in-frame clones alone and lacks a portion of them. The sample contains under 150,000 clones, around 70% of which appear only once. The sample was PBMCs. These receptors were collected from a woman between 18 and 29 years old in good health and CMV-seronegative.

This clone has a handful of counts. This chain connects TRBV5-1 to TRBJ1-1; TRBD1 matches 7 bases. Trimming took 4 bases from V and 1 from J; bases not matched to a gene: 7. The CDR3 covers 15 residues. Germline V CDR1 and CDR2: SGHRS, YFSETQ. The CDR3 nucleotides read TGCGCCAGCAGCCTGACAGGGAAGGAGAACACTGAAGCTTTCTTT. Its protein product is CASSLTGKENTEAFF.

In this sample, this clone turned up a few times. CDR3 protein: CASRQGQQAFF. The CDR3 DNA sequence: TGTGCCAGCAGGCAGGGCCAACAAGCTTTCTTT. The gene calls are TRBV6-5 and TRBJ1-1; perhaps TRBD1 as D (5 bases). Per the germline V gene, CDR1 is MNHEY and CDR2 is SVGAGI. V gave up 6 bases and J gave up 9 bases, with 11 bases separating them. The CDR3 is made up of 11 amino acids.

V and J are TRBV5-1 and TRBJ1-2; 7 nucleotides agree with TRBD1. The CDR3 runs to 17 residues. CDR1 SGHRS and CDR2 YFSETQ come from the germline V gene. The V gene end was trimmed by 3 bases and the J gene end by 8 bases; junction bases not matched to a gene: 19. The CDR3 sequence: CASSSYPLPTGKDGYTF. As DNA, the CDR3 is TGCGCCAGCAGCTCCTACCCGTTACCGACAGGGAAGGACGGCTACACCTTC.

The chain is built from TRBV7-9 and TRBJ1-1; D perhaps matches TRBD1 (6 bases). V lost 5 bases and J lost 6, with 19 bases in between. The CDR3 length is 15 residues. Per germline, CDR1 SEHNR and CDR2 FQNEAQ (reference sequence). In DNA form, the CDR3 reads TGTGCCAGCAGCACCCGGACAGTTTTTGAGGCTGAAGCTTTCTTT. Its translation: CASSTRTVFEAEAFF.

CDR3 region: CAGQGSSYNEQFF. For the CDR3, the DNA is TGTGCCGGGCAGGGTAGCTCCTACAATGAGCAGTTCTTC. The chain is built from TRBV6-1 and TRBJ2-1; D might be TRBD1 (5 bases). This CDR3 comprises 13 residues. V gave up 11 bases and J gave up 0 bases, with 11 bases separating them. Per germline, CDR1 MNHNS and CDR2 SASEGT.

J is TRBJ1-1 and V is TRBV30, with 7 bases that match TRBD1. Germline V gene data show CDR1 as GTSNPN and CDR2 as SVGIG (reference sequence). The CDR3 sequence is 15 residues long. The V segment lost 2 bases and the J segment 1 base; nucleotides outside the gene matches: 7. In nucleotides, the CDR3 is TGTGCCTGGAGTATAGAGGGGGCGCGGAACACTGAAGCTTTCTTT. It yields the protein CAWSIEGARNTEAFF.

The rearrangement uses TRBV30 and TRBJ2-5, with D possibly TRBD2 on 6 matching bases. This CDR3 has 14 amino acids. Germline CDR1 is GTSNPN and CDR2 is SVGIG (reference sequence). Trimming removed 8 bases at V and 4 bases at J, with 20 bases between. CDR3 DNA sequence: TGTGCCCGCGGGGCAGACCGAAACTCAGAGACCCAGTACTTC. This translates into CARGADRNSETQYF. Supplemented by reference TRBV30 and TRBJ2-5, the full variable domain reads SQTIHQWPATLVQPVGSPLSLECTVEGTSNPNLYWYRQAAGRGLQLLFYSVGIGQISSEVPQNLSASRPQDRQFILSSKKLLLSDSGFYLCARGADRNSETQYFGPGTRLLVL.

The CDR3 sequence is CASSSRQAHYGYTF. CDR3 DNA: TGTGCCAGCAGTAGTCGACAGGCTCACTATGGCTACACCTTC. This sequence joins TRBV27 and TRBJ1-2; weak D call: TRBD1 (6 bases). The CDR3 has 14 amino acids. The V and J ends lost 5 bases and 3 bases respectively, with 13 bases between them. From germline, CDR1 is MNHEY and CDR2 SMNVEV (reference sequence).

The chain recombines TRBV14 with TRBJ2-5; no clear D. CDR3 length: 16 residues. Trimming removed 1 base from V and 1 base from J, with 13 bases in between. The germline V gene has CDR1 SGHDN and CDR2 FVKESK. CDR3: CASSQARGPGQETQYF. The CDR3 nucleotides are TGTGCCAGCAGCCAAGCCCGCGGTCCGGGCCAAGAGACCCAGTACTTC.

The chain has TRBV9 and TRBJ2-3; 8 bases are a match to TRBD2. The CDR3 has 16 amino acids. Trimming took 0 bases from V and 4 from J; bases not matched to a gene: 7. Germline V CDR1 and CDR2: SGDLS, YYNGEE. DNA for the CDR3: TGTGCCAGCAGCGTAGACGCGGGGGGTAGGTCAGATACGCAGTATTTT. This codes for CASSVDAGGRSDTQYF.

The chain links TRBV6-1 to TRBJ2-7, with 9 bases identical to TRBD1. Germline values: CDR1 MNHNS, CDR2 SASEGT. The V and J ends lost 6 bases and 2 bases, in that order; junction bases with no gene match: 5. This CDR3 contains 14 residues. The CDR3 DNA sequence: TGTGCCAGCAGCCTGGGACAGGGCCCCTACGAGCAGTACTTC. As protein: CASSLGQGPYEQYF.

This chain connects TRBV9 to TRBJ2-3; D is uncertain. The CDR3 consists of 13 residues. Trimming pared 4 bases from V and 2 bases from J, leaving 8 bases between. The germline V gene has CDR1 SGDLS and CDR2 YYNGEE. The CDR3 loop reads CASSPRPTDTQYF. CDR3 coding DNA: TGTGCCAGCAGCCCCAGGCCCACAGATACGCAGTATTTT.

Notes on this clone: This CDR3 is also generated by other DNA sequences in the sample. The genes are TRBV5-1 and TRBJ1-1, with 9 bases that match TRBD1. CDR3 length: 15 amino acids. The germline CDR1 and CDR2 sequences are SGHRS and YFSETQ. V shed 2 bases, J shed 0 bases, and the junction held 2 bases outside the gene matches. CDR3 sequence: CASSLGQGMNTEAFF. In DNA form, the CDR3 reads TGCGCCAGCAGCTTAGGACAGGGGATGAACACTGAAGCTTTCTTT. The whole variable domain, filled in from reference TRBV5-1 and TRBJ1-1, reads KAGVTQTPRYLIKTRGQQVTLSCSPISGHRSVSWYQQTPGQGLQFLFEYFSETQRNKGNFPGRFSGRQFSNSRSEMNVSTLELGDSALYLCASSLGQGMNTEAFFGQGTRLTVV.

The CDR3 spells CASSLAGTGMHEKLFF. DNA for the CDR3: TGTGCCAGCAGCTTAGCCGGGACAGGGATGCACGAAAAACTGTTTTTT. V usage is TRBV7-2 and J usage is TRBJ1-4, with TRBD1 matching 9 bases. The CDR3 is 16 amino acids. Germline V lookup: CDR1 SGHTA, CDR2 FQGNSA. Losses at the gene ends were 0 bases for V and 8 bases for J; bases not matched to a gene: 7.

This chain joins TRBV6-5 and TRBJ2-3; tentative D call: TRBD2 (5 bases). CDR1 MNHEY and CDR2 SVGAGI come from the germline V gene. V was cut by 0 bases and J by 0 bases, with 10 bases left in between. This CDR3 spans 16 amino acids. CDR3 sequence reads: CASSYSEVSSTDTQYF. As DNA, the CDR3 is TGTGCCAGCAGTTACTCGGAGGTGTCTAGCACAGATACGCAGTATTTT.

The rearrangement joins TRBV27 to TRBJ2-3, with D perhaps matching TRBD1 (5 bases). The CDR3 is made up of 14 amino acids. CDR1 and CDR2 from the germline V gene are MNHEY and SMNVEV (reference sequence). The V gene lost 1 base and the J gene lost 4 bases, with 9 bases spanning the gap. CDR3 in amino acids: CASSLWGRPDTQYF. In DNA, the CDR3 is TGTGCCAGCAGTTTATGGGGCCGTCCAGATACGCAGTATTTT.

V and J are TRBV4-1 and TRBJ2-5, with 8 positions matching TRBD2. The junction had 6 bases not matched to a gene; V was cut back by 5 bases and J by 1 base. Germline assignment: CDR1 MGHRA and CDR2 YSYEKL. The CDR3 is 15 residues long. In nucleotides, the CDR3 is TGCGCCAGCAGCTCACCCGGGGGGGCCCAAGAGACCCAGTACTTC. It encodes CASSSPGGAQETQYF.

The CDR3 spells CASKKLDTTNEKLFF. In DNA, the CDR3 is TGTGCCAGCAAGAAACTAGACACAACTAATGAAAAACTGTTTTTT. The rearrangement links TRBV6-1 to TRBJ1-4; no reliable D call. This CDR3 has 15 amino acids. V dropped 7 bases and J dropped 0 bases, with 12 bases sitting between them. CDR1 and CDR2 (germline): MNHNS, SASEGT.

The V call is TRBV28, the J call TRBJ1-2; 8 positions agree with TRBD1. Germline V CDR1 and CDR2: MDHEN, SYDVKM. Trimming cost V 5 bases and J 4 bases; bases outside gene matches: 9. This CDR3 region has 15 residues. CDR3 sequence reads: CASSGGTGIGYGYTF. CDR3 DNA: TGTGCCAGCAGTGGTGGGACAGGTATCGGCTATGGCTACACCTTC.

The rearrangement uses TRBV5-4 and TRBJ1-2; 8 nucleotides align to TRBD1. The CDR3 has 14 residues. The germline V gene encodes CDR1 SGHNT and CDR2 YYREEE (reference sequence). With V trimmed by 0 bases and J by 8 bases, 6 bases remained unmatched. CDR3 sequence: CASSLVRRGHGYTF. The CDR3 coding sequence is TGTGCCAGCAGCTTGGTCCGCAGGGGGCACGGCTACACCTTC.

This chain uses TRBV2 with TRBJ2-7; D gene uncertain. The CDR3 consists of 10 residues. V was clipped by 11 bases and J by 5 bases, with 10 bases between them. Germline V CDR1 and CDR2: SNHLY, FYNNEI. The CDR3 DNA follows: TGTGCCTCGAGAACTAACGAGCAGTACTTC. Protein product: CASRTNEQYF.

The chain combines TRBV28 with TRBJ1-4; TRBD1 matches at 7 bases. After removal of 6 bases from V and 4 bases from J, the junction contained 5 bases not matched to a gene. The CDR3 totals 14 residues. CDR1 and CDR2 from the germline V gene are MDHEN and SYDVKM. This CDR3 reads CASRPDRFNEKLFF. CDR3 in DNA: TGTGCCAGCAGGCCGGACAGGTTTAATGAAAAACTGTTTTTT.

The chain couples TRBV9 to TRBJ2-3; maybe TRBD2 (6 bases). Germline assignment: CDR1 SGDLS and CDR2 YYNGEE. V was trimmed by 6 bases and J by 2 bases, leaving 13 bases between them. CDR3 length equals 14 residues. The CDR3 nucleotides read TGTGCCAGCACCAGACGGGAGAACACAGATACGCAGTATTTT. The encoded protein is CASTRRENTDTQYF.

In its sample, this clone was seen once. The rearrangement uses TRBV9 and TRBJ2-2; 7 bases are a match to TRBD2. The trim removed 4 bases at V and 1 base at J, leaving 7 bases unmatched. The CDR3 totals 16 residues. Per germline, CDR1 SGDLS and CDR2 YYNGEE. CDR3 bases: TGTGCCAGCAGCCCCTCGAGCGGGAAGAACACCGGGGAGCTGTTTTTT. Amino acid sequence: CASSPSSGKNTGELFF.

V usage is TRBV7-9 and J usage is TRBJ2-3, with TRBD2 matching 8 bases. This CDR3 comprises 14 residues. The V segment lost 2 bases and the J segment 6 bases; nucleotides outside the gene matches: 4. The germline gives CDR1 SEHNR, CDR2 FQNEAQ (reference sequence). The CDR3 coding sequence is TGTGCCAGCAGCTTACCGGGAGGGGGGGATACGCAGTATTTT. It specifies CASSLPGGGDTQYF.

This clone was counted between two and nine times. V is TRBV28 and J is TRBJ1-1; D call uncertain. V lost 2 bases, J lost 11 bases, and 15 bases lay in between. The CDR3 length is 13 residues. Germline CDR1 is MDHEN and CDR2 is SYDVKM. The CDR3, as DNA: TGTGCCAGCAGTTTAAGCGGCACGCTCGGCGCTTTCTTT. Protein sequence: CASSLSGTLGAFF.

The chain has TRBV4-1 and TRBJ2-7; no firm D call. The CDR3 is 13 residues long. Germline V gene data show CDR1 as MGHRA and CDR2 as YSYEKL. V lost 0 bases and J lost 7, with 10 bases in between. In DNA, the CDR3 is TGCGCCAGCAGCCAAGATTTTTTGAGAGAGCAGTACTTC. It yields the protein CASSQDFLREQYF.